These T cell receptor beta chains were read from a single sample in a study of blood T cell repertoires in COVID-19. Profiled with immunoSEQ multiplex PCR; TCRdb holds only in-frame clones, not every one. This sample has over 150,000 clones, with about 86% found just once. Sample: peripheral blood. These receptors were taken from a man in his forties or fifties with active or convalescent COVID-19. Each CDR3 is given with its conserved first and last residue. D genes are given only for firm matches. Not all rows give a size; the values are once, few, many and, for expanded clones, a class.

d_call	j_call	v_call	clone_size	cdr3_nt	cdr3_aa
TRBD2	TRBJ2-1	TRBV2	NA	TGTGCCAGCAGTAGACTAGCGTCGGATGAGCAGTTCTTC	CASSRLASDEQFF
NA	TRBJ2-1	TRBV19	once	TGTGCCAGACGATACTCACAACGGGATGAGCAGTTCTTC	CARRYSQRDEQFF
TRBD1	TRBJ2-7	TRBV6-2/TRBV6-3	NA	TGTGCCAGCAGCACCACTCACCTTGACAGGGGCCGTCCCTACGAGCAGTACTTC	CASSTTHLDRGRPYEQYF
TRBD1	TRBJ1-3	TRBV4-2	NA	TGTGCCAGCAGCCAAGATCTCAGGGGGCAGAGAAACACCATATATTTT	CASSQDLRGQRNTIYF
TRBD1	TRBJ1-2	TRBV5-1	NA	TGCGCCAGCAGCTTGGGACAGGGAGCTTTCTATGGCTACACCTTC	CASSLGQGAFYGYTF
TRBD1	TRBJ2-7	TRBV5-6	NA	TGTGCCAGCAGCTTGGGACAGGGGGGCTACGAGCAGTACTTC	CASSLGQGGYEQYF
NA	TRBJ1-2	TRBV6-5	NA	TGTGCCAGCAGTACCCCGGGGGAGAAAAACTATGGCTACACCTTC	CASSTPGEKNYGYTF
NA	TRBJ2-1	TRBV19	few	TGTGCCAGTAGTATAGCTGGGGGCACCAATGAGCAGTTCTTC	CASSIAGGTNEQFF
TRBD2	TRBJ2-1	TRBV11-3	NA	TGTGCCAGCTCTGGGACTAGCGGGAGGGCGGGTTACAATGAGCAGTTCTTC	CASSGTSGRAGYNEQFF
TRBD2	TRBJ2-1	TRBV5-4	NA	TGTGCCAGCAGGACCAGCGGGGACAATGAGCAGTTCTTC	CASRTSGDNEQFF
NA	TRBJ1-3	TRBV2	NA	TGTGCCAGCAGTGAATTTACTACCCCCTCTGGAAACACCATATATTTT	CASSEFTTPSGNTIYF
NA	TRBJ2-3	TRBV18	NA	TGTGCCAGCTCACCATTGGACAGATCCACAGATACGCAGTATTTT	CASSPLDRSTDTQYF
NA	TRBJ2-3	TRBV19	NA	TGTGCCACAACAAAGGTCTTAGGGGAAAGCACAGATACGCAGTATTTT	CATTKVLGESTDTQYF
TRBD1	TRBJ1-1	TRBV3-1/TRBV3-2	NA	TGTGCCAGCAGCCAAGCTGCAGGGGGCACTGAAGCTTTCTTT	CASSQAAGGTEAFF
NA	TRBJ2-7	TRBV30	NA	TGTGCCTGCCGTCCTGGGGGAGGCTACGAGCAGTACTTC	CACRPGGGYEQYF
NA	TRBJ2-3	TRBV6-5	NA	TGTGCCAGCAGTTATAAAGATACGCAGTATTTT	CASSYKDTQYF
NA	TRBJ1-6	TRBV9	NA	TGTGCCAGCACCCCCTCAGCGAGGGAAAGTTCACCCCTCCACTTT	CASTPSARESSPLHF
TRBD2	TRBJ2-7	TRBV5-4	NA	TGTGCCAGCAGCGATTTCGGGGGAGGGCTCTACGAGCAGTACTTC	CASSDFGGGLYEQYF
NA	TRBJ1-2	TRBV6-5	NA	TGTGCCAGCAGTCCGTCAGGGAACTATGGCTACACCTTC	CASSPSGNYGYTF
NA	TRBJ1-3	TRBV19	NA	TGTGCCATCGACACCATATATTTT	CAIDTIYF
NA	TRBJ2-6	TRBV5-1	NA	TGCGCCTCCGCAACGGGAGGGGCCAACGTCCTGACTTTC	CASATGGANVLTF
NA	TRBJ1-2	TRBV6-5	few	TGTGCCAGCAGTTACTCCCAGGGTGGAAGTGGCTACACCTTC	CASSYSQGGSGYTF
TRBD1	TRBJ1-2	TRBV27	NA	TGTGCCAGCAGGTACAGGGGGCTTGGCTATGGCTACACCTTC	CASRYRGLGYGYTF
NA	TRBJ1-3	TRBV2	NA	TGTGCCAGCAGGCAGTCCCCTGGAAACACCATATATTTT	CASRQSPGNTIYF
NA	TRBJ1-5	TRBV24-1	NA	TGTGCCACCAGTGATTTTACGGGTAATCAGCCCCAGCATTTT	CATSDFTGNQPQHF
NA	TRBJ1-1	TRBV12-3/TRBV12-4	NA	TGTGCCAGCTCTATGAACACTGAAGCTTTCTTT	CASSMNTEAFF
TRBD1	TRBJ1-1	TRBV14	NA	TGTGCCAGCAGCCCGCTATGGACAGGGATGAACACTGAAGCTTTCTTT	CASSPLWTGMNTEAFF
TRBD1	TRBJ1-2	TRBV29-1	few	TGCAGCGCTGAGGGCGGGACAGGGCTCTATGGCTACACCTTC	CSAEGGTGLYGYTF
NA	TRBJ1-1	TRBV28	NA	TGTGCCAGCACCCTACGGGGGAATGAAGCTTTCTTT	CASTLRGNEAFF
NA	TRBJ2-7	TRBV21-1	NA	TGTGCCAGCCTCCCTGGACTAGCGGGAGATCAGTATTCCTACGAGCAGTACTTC	CASLPGLAGDQYSYEQYF
NA	TRBJ2-2	TRBV7-9	few	TGTGCCAGCAGCTCTACCTTGCCCTCGCCGAACACCGGGGAGCTGTTTTTT	CASSSTLPSPNTGELFF
TRBD2	TRBJ2-1	TRBV5-1	NA	TGCGCCAGCGGGACTAGCGGGAGCTCCTACAATGAGCAGTTCTTC	CASGTSGSSYNEQFF
NA	TRBJ1-2	TRBV5-1	NA	TGCGCCAGCAGCTTGGGGGGCTCATTTAACTATGGCTACACCTTC	CASSLGGSFNYGYTF
TRBD1	TRBJ1-5	TRBV7-7	NA	TGTGCTAGCAGCTTAGGGATAGGGGGCAGATTTCAGCCCCAGCATTTT	CASSLGIGGRFQPQHF
TRBD1	TRBJ2-1	TRBV11-2	NA	TGTGCCAGCAGCCTGGGACAGCCTAGCTCCTACAATGAGCAGTTCTTC	CASSLGQPSSYNEQFF